This record covers a single T cell receptor (beta chain). In the authors' methods: Amplification from reference gene primers served as the basis for estimated nucleated cell counts. Generated by immunoSEQ multiplex PCR, the TCRdb table keeps only in-frame clones and is missing some. V and J calls and clone size are copied from that table; D and trimming were computed from the DNA. This table holds about 180,000 clones, roughly 86% found once. The CDR3 contains 13 residues. Germline lookup yields CDR1 MDHEN and CDR2 SYDVKM. V lost 8 bases to trimming and J lost 4 bases, with 12 bases between them. The data originate from a study of blood T cell repertoires in COVID-19. Study information: Samples representing acute and convalescent COVID-19 were sourced from the United States, Italy and Spain.

This clonotype was sampled from a woman aged 25 to 39 with active or convalescent COVID-19. J is TRBJ2-1 and V is TRBV28, with D tentatively TRBD2 (5 bases). The sequenced sample consisted of peripheral blood. CDR3 loop: CASVERAYNEQFF. DNA of the CDR3: TGTGCCAGCGTTGAGAGGGCTTACAATGAGCAGTTCTTC.